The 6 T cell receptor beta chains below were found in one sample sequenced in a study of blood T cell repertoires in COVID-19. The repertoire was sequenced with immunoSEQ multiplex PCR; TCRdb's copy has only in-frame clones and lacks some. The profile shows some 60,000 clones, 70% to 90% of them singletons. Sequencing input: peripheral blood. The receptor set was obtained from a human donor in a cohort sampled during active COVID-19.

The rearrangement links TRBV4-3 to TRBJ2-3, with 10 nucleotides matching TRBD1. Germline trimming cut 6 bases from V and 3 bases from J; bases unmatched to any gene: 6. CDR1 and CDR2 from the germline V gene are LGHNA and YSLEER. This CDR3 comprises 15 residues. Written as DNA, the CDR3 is TGCGCCAGCAGGGTCCGGGACAGGGGTACAGATACGCAGTATTTT. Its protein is CASRVRDRGTDTQYF.

The CDR3 protein is CASSYSQGGLYGYTF. CDR3 coding DNA: TGTGCCAGCAGTTACTCACAAGGGGGCTTATATGGCTACACCTTC. This chain connects TRBV6-5 to TRBJ1-2; the match to TRBD1 covers 7 bases. The CDR3 has 15 residues. CDR1 MNHEY and CDR2 SVGAGI come from the germline V gene. V dropped 0 bases and J dropped 5; count of bases not matched to a gene: 6.

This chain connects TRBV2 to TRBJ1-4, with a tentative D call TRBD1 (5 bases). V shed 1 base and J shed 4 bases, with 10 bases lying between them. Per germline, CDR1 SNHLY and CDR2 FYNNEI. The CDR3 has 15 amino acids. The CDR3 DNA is TGTGCCAGCAGTGAAGGGCGGGGGGGTAATGAAAAACTGTTTTTT. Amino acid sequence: CASSEGRGGNEKLFF.

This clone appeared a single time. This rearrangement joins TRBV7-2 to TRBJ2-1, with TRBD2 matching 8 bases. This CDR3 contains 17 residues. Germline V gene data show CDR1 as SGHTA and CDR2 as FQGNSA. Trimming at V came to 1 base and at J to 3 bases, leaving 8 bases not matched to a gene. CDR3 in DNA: TGTGCCAGCAGCTTAGTCGCAGCGGGGGCCCTCTACAATGAGCAGTTCTTC. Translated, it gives CASSLVAAGALYNEQFF.

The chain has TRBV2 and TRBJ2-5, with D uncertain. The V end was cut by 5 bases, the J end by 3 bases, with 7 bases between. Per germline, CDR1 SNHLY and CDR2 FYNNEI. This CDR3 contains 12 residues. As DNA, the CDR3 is TGTGCCAGCAGTCCCCATGAAGAGACCCAGTACTTC. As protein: CASSPHEETQYF. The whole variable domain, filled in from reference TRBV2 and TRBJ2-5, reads EPEVTQTPSHQVTQMGQEVILRCVPISNHLYFYWYRQILGQKVEFLVSFYNNEISEKSEIFDDQFSVERPDGSNFTLKIRSTKLEDSAMYFCASSPHEETQYFGPGTRLLVL.

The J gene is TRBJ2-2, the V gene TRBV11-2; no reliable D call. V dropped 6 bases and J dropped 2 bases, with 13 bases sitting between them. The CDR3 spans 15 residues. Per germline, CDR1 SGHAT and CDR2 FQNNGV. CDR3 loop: CASRALTGNTGELFF. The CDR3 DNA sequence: TGTGCCAGCAGGGCACTTACGGGTAACACCGGGGAGCTGTTTTTT. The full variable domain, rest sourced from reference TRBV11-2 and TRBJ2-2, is EAGVAQSPRYKIIEKRQSVAFWCNPISGHATLYWYQQILGQGPKLLIQFQNNGVVDDSQLPKDRFSAERLKGVDSTLKIQPAKLEDSAVYLCASRALTGNTGELFFGEGSRLTVL.